In this sample, the clone carrying this TCR beta chain turned up a few times. Unique molecular identifiers tagged the TCRbeta library. MiXCR, run by TCRdb on the PCR reads, gives a single entry per CDR3 protein. The profile shows over 550,000 distinct CDR3 sequences, approximately 10% of them singletons. The sample originates from a study of T-cell reconstitution after alpha-beta-depleted transplantation in children. The CDR3 is 12 residues long. Germline lookup yields CDR1 MDHEN and CDR2 SYDVKM. The origin of this receptor is a human donor who donated a stem cell graft to a child with acute myeloid leukemia. The chain is built from TRBV28 and TRBJ2-2; 9 nucleotides agree with TRBD1. The starting material was PBMCs from the stem cell graft donor, obtained from the stem cell graft. CDR3 residues: CATDRGTGELFF. CDR3 DNA sequence: TGTGCTACGGACAGGGGCACCGGGGAGCTGTTTTTT.